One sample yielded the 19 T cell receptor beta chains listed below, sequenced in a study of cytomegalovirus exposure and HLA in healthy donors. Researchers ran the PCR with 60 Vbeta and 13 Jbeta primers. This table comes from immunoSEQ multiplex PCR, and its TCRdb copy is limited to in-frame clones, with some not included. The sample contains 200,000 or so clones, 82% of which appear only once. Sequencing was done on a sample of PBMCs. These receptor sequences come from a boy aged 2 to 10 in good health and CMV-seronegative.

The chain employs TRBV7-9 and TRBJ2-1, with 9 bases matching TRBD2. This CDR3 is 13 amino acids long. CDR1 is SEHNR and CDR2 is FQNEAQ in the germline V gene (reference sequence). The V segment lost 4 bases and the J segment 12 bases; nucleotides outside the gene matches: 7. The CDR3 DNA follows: TGTGCCAGCAGCTCTCCCGGGACTAGCTCGCAGTTCTTC. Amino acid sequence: CASSSPGTSSQFF.

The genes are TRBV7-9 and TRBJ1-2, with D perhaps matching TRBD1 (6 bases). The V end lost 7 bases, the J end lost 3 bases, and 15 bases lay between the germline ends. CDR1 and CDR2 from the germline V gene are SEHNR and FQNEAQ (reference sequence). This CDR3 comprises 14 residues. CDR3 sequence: CASTPRGRDYGYTF. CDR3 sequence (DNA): TGTGCCAGCACCCCCAGGGGCAGGGACTATGGCTACACCTTC.

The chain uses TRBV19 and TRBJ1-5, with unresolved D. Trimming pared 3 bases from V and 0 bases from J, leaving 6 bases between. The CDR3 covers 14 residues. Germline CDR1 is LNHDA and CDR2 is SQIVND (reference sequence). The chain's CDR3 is CASSIQDSNQPQHF. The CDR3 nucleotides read TGTGCCAGTAGTATCCAGGATAGCAATCAGCCCCAGCATTTT.

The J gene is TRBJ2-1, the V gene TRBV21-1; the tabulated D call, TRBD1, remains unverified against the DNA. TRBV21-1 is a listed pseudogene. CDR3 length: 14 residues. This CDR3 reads CASSRGLPYNEQFF. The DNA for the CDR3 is TGTGCCAGCAGCAGGGGGCTGCCCTACAATGAGCAGTTCTTC.

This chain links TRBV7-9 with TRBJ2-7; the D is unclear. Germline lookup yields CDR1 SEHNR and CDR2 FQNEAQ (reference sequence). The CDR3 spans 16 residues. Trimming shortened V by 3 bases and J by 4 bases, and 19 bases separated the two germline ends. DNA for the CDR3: TGTGCCAGCAGCTTCCCCCCGCCGGTCCCTTGGTACGAGCAGTACTTC. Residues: CASSFPPPVPWYEQYF. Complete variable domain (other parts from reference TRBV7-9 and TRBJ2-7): DTGVSQNPRHKITKRGQNVTFRCDPISEHNRLYWYRQTLGQGPEFLTYFQNEAQLEKSRLLSDRFSAERPKGSFSTLEIQRTEQGDSAMYLCASSFPPPVPWYEQYFGPGTRLTVT.

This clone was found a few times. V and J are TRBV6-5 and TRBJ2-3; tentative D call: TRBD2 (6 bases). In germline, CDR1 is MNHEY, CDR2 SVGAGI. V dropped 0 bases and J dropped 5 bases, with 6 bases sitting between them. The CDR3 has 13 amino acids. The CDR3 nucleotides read TGTGCCAGCAGTTACTCTAGCGGAGATACGCAGTATTTT. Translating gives CASSYSSGDTQYF.

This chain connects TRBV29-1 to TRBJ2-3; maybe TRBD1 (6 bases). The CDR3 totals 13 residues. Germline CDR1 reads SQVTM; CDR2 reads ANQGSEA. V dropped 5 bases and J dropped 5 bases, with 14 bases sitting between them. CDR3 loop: CSVHRTVRDTQYF. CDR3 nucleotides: TGCAGCGTTCACAGGACAGTAAGAGATACGCAGTATTTT.

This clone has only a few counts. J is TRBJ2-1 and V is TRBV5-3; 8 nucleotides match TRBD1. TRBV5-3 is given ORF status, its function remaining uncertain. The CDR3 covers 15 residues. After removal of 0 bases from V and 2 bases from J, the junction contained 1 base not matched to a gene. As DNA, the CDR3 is TGTGCCAGAAGCTTGGGACAGGGGACCTACAATGAGCAGTTCTTC. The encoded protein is CARSLGQGTYNEQFF.

In DNA, the CDR3 is TGTGCCAGCTCAGATCAGGGCACAGCTAACTATGGCTACACCTTC. It translates to CASSDQGTANYGYTF. V is TRBV18 and J is TRBJ1-2; tentatively, D is TRBD1 (5 bases). Looked up from germline, CDR1 is KGHSH and CDR2 is LQKENI. Trimming stripped 5 bases from V and 0 bases from J, with 13 bases between. The CDR3 is 15 residues long.

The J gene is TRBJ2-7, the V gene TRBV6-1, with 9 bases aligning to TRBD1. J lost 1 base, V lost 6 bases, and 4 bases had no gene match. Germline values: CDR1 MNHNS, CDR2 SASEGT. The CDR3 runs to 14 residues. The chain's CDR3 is CASRRQGGSYEQYF. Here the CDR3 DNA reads TGTGCCAGCAGAAGACAGGGGGGGTCCTACGAGCAGTACTTC.

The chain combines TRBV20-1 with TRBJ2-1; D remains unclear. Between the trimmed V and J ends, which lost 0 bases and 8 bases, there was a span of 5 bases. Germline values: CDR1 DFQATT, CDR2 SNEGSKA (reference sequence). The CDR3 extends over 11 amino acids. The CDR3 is CSARDPHEQFF. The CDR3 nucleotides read TGCAGTGCTAGAGATCCTCATGAGCAGTTCTTC.

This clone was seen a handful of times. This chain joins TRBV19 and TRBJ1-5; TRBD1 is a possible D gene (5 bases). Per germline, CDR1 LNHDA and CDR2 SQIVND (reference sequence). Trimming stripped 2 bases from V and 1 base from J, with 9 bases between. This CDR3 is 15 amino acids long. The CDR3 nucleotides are TGTGCCAGTAGTATAATAAGGGGAAGCAATCAGCCCCAGCATTTT. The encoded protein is CASSIIRGSNQPQHF. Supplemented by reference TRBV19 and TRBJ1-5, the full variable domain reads DGGITQSPKYLFRKEGQNVTLSCEQNLNHDAMYWYRQDPGQGLRLIYYSQIVNDFQKGDIAEGYSVSREKKESFPLTVTSAQKNPTAFYLCASSIIRGSNQPQHFGDGTRLSIL.

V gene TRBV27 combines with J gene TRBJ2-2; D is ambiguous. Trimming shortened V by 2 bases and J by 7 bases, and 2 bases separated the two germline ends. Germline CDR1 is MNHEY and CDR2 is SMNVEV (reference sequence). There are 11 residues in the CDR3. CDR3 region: CASSLRGELFF. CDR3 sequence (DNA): TGTGCCAGCAGTTTACGCGGGGAGCTGTTTTTT.

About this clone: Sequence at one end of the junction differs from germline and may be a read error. The CDR3 region is CAGSVAMGSYGYTF. CDR3 bases: TGTGCCGGCAGCGTAGCGATGGGGAGCTATGGCTACACCTTC. The chain carries TRBV9 and TRBJ1-2; no definite D call. CDR1 SGDLS and CDR2 YYNGEE come from the germline V gene. This CDR3 contains 14 residues.

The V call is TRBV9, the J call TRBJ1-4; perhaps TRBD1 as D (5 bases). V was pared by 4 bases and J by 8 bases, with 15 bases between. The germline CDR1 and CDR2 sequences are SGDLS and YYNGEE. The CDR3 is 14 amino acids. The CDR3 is CASSPLQGGEKLFF. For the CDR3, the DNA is TGTGCCAGCAGCCCCCTTCAGGGTGGCGAAAAACTGTTTTTT.

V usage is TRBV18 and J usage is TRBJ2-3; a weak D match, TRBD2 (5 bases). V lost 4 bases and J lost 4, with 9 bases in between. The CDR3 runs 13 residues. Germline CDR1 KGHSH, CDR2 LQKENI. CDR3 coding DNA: TGTGCCAGCTCACTGCTAGCCCCAGATACGCAGTATTTT. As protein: CASSLLAPDTQYF.

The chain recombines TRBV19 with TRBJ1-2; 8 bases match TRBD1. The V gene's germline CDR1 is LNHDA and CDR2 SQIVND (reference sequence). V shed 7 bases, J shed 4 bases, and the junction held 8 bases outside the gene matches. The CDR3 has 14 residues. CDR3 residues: CASMARTGSYGYTF. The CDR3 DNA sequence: TGTGCCAGTATGGCGAGGACAGGGAGCTATGGCTACACCTTC.

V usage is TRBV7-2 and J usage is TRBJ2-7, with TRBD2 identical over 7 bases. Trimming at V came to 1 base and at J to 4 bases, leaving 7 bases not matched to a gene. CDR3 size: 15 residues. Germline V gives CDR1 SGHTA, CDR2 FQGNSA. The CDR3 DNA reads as TGTGCCAGCAGCTTAGATTCGAGCGGGGTTTACGAGCAGTACTTC. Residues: CASSLDSSGVYEQYF.

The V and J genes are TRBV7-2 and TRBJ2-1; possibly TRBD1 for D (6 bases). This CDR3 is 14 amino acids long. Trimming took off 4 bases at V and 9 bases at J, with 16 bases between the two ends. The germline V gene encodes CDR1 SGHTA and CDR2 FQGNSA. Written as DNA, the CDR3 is TGTGCCAGCAGCTCTAGGACAGTCTTCGGTGAGCAGTTCTTC. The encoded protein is CASSSRTVFGEQFF.